The clone carrying this T cell receptor beta chain was recorded at least ten times. Its antigen is undetermined. Trimming took 2 bases from V and 0 from J, leaving 8 bases between them. The germline V gene encodes CDR1 SQVTM and CDR2 ANQGSEA. The CDR3 is 13 residues long. This specimen belongs to a study of blood T cells in healthy people across ages. Findings of the study overall: TCR beta diversity, measured per million T cells, fell in a roughly linear way with age.

Alongside a J-beta primer mix, a sample-barcoded 5' primer served in a second PCR lasting about 6 to 12 cycles. Every cDNA molecule bore a tag from a template-switch adaptor containing 12 random nucleotides. In TCRdb, the 5' RACE reads were re-called with MiXCR into one record per CDR3 protein. In the table there are 650,000 to 1,000,000 distinct CDR3 sequences, 35% to 40% of which are singletons. The sample taken for sequencing was blood. This sequence originates from a man in his late teens or twenties in good health. The chain is built from TRBV29-1 and TRBJ2-7; D unclear. This CDR3 is CSVETAISYEQYF. DNA for the CDR3: TGCAGCGTTGAAACAGCTATCTCCTACGAGCAGTACTTC.